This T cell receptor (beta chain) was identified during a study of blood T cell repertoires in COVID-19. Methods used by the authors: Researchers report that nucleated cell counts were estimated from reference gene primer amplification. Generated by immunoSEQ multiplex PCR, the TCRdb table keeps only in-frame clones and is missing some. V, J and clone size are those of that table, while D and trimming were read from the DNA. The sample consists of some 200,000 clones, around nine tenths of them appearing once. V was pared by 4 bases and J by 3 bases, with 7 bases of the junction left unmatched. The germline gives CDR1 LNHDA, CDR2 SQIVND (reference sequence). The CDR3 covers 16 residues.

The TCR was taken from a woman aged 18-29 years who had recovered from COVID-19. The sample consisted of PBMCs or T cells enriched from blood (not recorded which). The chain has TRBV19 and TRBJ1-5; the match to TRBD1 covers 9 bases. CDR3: CASSTPDRGNNQPQHF. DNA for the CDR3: TGTGCCAGTAGTACCCCGGACAGGGGAAACAATCAGCCCCAGCATTTT.